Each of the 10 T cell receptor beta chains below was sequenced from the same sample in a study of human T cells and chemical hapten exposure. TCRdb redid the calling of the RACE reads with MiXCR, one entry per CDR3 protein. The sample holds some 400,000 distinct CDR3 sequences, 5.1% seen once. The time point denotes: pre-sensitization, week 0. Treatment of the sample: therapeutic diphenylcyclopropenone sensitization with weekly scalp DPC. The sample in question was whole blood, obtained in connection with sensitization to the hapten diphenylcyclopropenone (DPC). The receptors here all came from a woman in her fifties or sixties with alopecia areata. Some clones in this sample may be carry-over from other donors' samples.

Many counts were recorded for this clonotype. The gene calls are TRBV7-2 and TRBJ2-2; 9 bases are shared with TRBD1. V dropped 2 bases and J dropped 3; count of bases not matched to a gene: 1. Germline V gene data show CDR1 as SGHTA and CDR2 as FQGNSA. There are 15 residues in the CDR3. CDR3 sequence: CASSLRTGDTGELFF. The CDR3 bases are TGTGCCAGCAGCTTACGGACAGGGGACACCGGGGAGCTGTTTTTT.

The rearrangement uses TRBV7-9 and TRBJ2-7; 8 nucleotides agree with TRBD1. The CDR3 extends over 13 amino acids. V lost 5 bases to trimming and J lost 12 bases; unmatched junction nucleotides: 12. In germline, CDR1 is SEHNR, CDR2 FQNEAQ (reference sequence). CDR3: CASSKQSDRGLYF. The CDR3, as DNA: TGTGCCAGCAGCAAACAGTCCGACAGGGGACTGTACTTC.

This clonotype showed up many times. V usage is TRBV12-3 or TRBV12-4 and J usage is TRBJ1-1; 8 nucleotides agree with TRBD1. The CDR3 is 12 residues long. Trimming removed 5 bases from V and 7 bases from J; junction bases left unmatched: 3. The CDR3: CASSPGQGEAFF. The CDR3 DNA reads TGTGCCAGCAGTCCAGGACAGGGTGAAGCTTTCTTT.

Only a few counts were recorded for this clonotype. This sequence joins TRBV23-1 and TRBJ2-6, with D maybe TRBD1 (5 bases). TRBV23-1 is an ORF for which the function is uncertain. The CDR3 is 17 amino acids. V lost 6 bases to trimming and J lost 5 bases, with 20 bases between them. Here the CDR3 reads CASRSPFTGLRANVLTF. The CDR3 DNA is TGCGCCAGCAGATCACCCTTCACAGGCCTGAGGGCCAACGTCCTGACTTTC.

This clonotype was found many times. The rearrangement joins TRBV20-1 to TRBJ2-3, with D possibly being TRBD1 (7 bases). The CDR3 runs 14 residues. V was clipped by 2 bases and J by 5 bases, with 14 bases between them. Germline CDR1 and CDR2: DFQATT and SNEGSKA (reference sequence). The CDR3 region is CSARMAGQQDTQYF. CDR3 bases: TGCAGTGCTAGAATGGCGGGACAGCAAGATACGCAGTATTTT.

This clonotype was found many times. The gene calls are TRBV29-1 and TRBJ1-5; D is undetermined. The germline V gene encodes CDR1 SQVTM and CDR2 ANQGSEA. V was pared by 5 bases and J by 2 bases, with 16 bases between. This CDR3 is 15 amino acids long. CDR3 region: CSVSDGFLGNQPQHF. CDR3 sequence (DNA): TGCAGCGTTTCGGACGGTTTTTTGGGCAATCAGCCCCAGCATTTT.

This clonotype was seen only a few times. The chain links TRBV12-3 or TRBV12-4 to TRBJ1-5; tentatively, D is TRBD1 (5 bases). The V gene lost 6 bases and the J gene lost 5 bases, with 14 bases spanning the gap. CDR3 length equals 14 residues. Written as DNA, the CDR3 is TGTGCCAGCAGCGCACAGGAGGGGCATCAGCCCCAGCATTTT. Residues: CASSAQEGHQPQHF.

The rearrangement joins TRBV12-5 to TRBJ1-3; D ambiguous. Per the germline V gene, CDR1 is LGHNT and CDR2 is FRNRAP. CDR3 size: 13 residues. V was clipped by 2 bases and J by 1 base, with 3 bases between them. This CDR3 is CASGLRSGNTIYF. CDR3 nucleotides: TGTGCTAGTGGTTTGAGGTCTGGAAACACCATATATTTT.

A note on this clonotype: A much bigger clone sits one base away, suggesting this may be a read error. CDR3 coding DNA: TGTGCCAGCAGTGTAGTCCCAGGGAGCCAAATCGGGTATAGCAATCAGCCCCAGCATTTT. Its protein product is CASSVVPGSQIGYSNQPQHF. This chain connects TRBV6-1 to TRBJ1-5; possibly TRBD1 for D (5 bases). The length of the CDR3 is 20 residues. With 4 bases removed from V and 0 bases from J, the gap between germline ends came to 25 bases. Germline CDR1 reads MNHNS; CDR2 reads SASEGT.

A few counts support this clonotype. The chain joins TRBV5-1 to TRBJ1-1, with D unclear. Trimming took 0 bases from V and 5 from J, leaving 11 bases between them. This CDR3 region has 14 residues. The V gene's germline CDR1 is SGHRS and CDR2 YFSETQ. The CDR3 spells CASSLARRGTEAFF. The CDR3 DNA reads TGCGCCAGCAGCTTGGCCAGGCGCGGGACTGAAGCTTTCTTT. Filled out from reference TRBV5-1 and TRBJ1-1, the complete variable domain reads KAGVTQTPRYLIKTRGQQVTLSCSPISGHRSVSWYQQTPGQGLQFLFEYFSETQRNKGNFPGRFSGRQFSNSRSEMNVSTLELGDSALYLCASSLARRGTEAFFGQGTRLTVV.